A selection of T cell receptor beta chains follows, all from one sample in a study of CD8 T cells in ankylosing spondylitis. TCRdb reprocessed the 5' RACE reads with MiXCR, giving one entry per CDR3 protein. The sample lists a few hundred thousand distinct CDR3 sequences; 15% to 20% were seen once. The source material was blood, either unsorted or a sorted T cell fraction (not recorded which). Receptors were obtained from a male donor with ankylosing spondylitis or in good health (not recorded which). Both conserved end residues are part of each CDR3. A D gene is named only where the DNA matches it firmly. Only part of the rows carry a size: once, few, many, or a class if the clone is expanded.

>TRBV7-9|TRBJ2-3|few|-
CASSLEVADTQYF
TGTGCCAGCAGCTTAGAGGTCGCAGATACGCAGTATTTT
>TRBV25-1|TRBJ1-4|-|TRBD1
CASRQGIVEKLFF
TGTGCCAGCCGACAGGGAATTGTGGAAAAACTGTTTTTT
>TRBV7-8|TRBJ2-2|-|-
CASSLLGLRGTGELFF
TGTGCCAGCAGCTTATTGGGCCTAAGGGGCACCGGGGAGCTGTTTTTT
>TRBV27|TRBJ2-5|-|-
CASSSSEGWRETQYF
TGTGCCAGCAGTTCCTCGGAAGGGTGGCGAGAGACCCAGTACTTC
>TRBV6-1|TRBJ1-5|many|-
CASSPTGTRSNQPQHF
TGTGCCAGCAGTCCAACAGGGACGCGGAGCAATCAGCCCCAGCATTTT
>TRBV29-1|TRBJ1-2|-|TRBD1
CSVWTGTGYTF
TGCAGCGTTTGGACAGGGACTGGCTACACCTTC
>TRBV12-3/TRBV12-4|TRBJ2-7|-|TRBD2
CASSFLAGALVRGEQYF
TGTGCCAGCAGTTTCCTAGCGGGAGCTCTAGTTAGGGGGGAGCAGTACTTC
>TRBV6-5|TRBJ2-3|-|TRBD2
CASSFAGVGDTQYF
TGTGCCAGCAGTTTTGCGGGAGTAGGGGATACGCAGTATTTT
>TRBV28|TRBJ2-7|-|-
CASSFGGRDLYEQYF
TGTGCCAGCAGTTTCGGGGGTCGGGACTTATACGAGCAGTACTTC
>TRBV28|TRBJ2-2|-|-
CASSGFSAGELFF
TGTGCCAGCAGTGGGTTTTCGGCCGGGGAGCTGTTTTTT
>TRBV12-3/TRBV12-4|TRBJ1-1|few|-
CASDEGGNTEAFF
TGTGCCAGCGATGAGGGGGGGAACACTGAAGCTTTCTTT
>TRBV12-3/TRBV12-4|TRBJ2-7|once|-
CASSYSPPGGPGEQYF
TGTGCCAGCAGTTACTCCCCGCCCGGAGGACCGGGCGAGCAGTACTTC
>TRBV29-1|TRBJ1-1|-|-
CSVQGNTEAFF
TGCAGCGTCCAGGGTAACACTGAAGCTTTCTTT
>TRBV7-6|TRBJ2-2|few|-
CASSLATSNTGELFF
TGTGCCAGCAGCTTAGCGACCTCGAACACCGGGGAGCTGTTTTTT
>TRBV4-3|TRBJ2-7|few|-
CASSQEIHLYEQYF
TGCGCCAGCAGCCAAGAGATCCATCTGTACGAGCAGTACTTC
>TRBV5-1|TRBJ2-3|-|TRBD1
CASSPPDREPDTQYF
TGCGCCAGCAGCCCACCGGACAGGGAACCGGATACGCAGTATTTT
>TRBV11-2|TRBJ2-1|few|-
CASSPGLLASSYNEQFF
TGTGCCAGCAGCCCCGGTCTGCTAGCGAGCTCCTACAATGAGCAGTTCTTC
>TRBV20-1|TRBJ2-7|-|-
CSARDAAFSYEQYF
TGCAGTGCTAGAGACGCAGCGTTCTCCTACGAGCAGTACTTC
>TRBV4-1|TRBJ2-1|many|-
CASSQVGQGRYNEQFF
TGCGCCAGCAGCCAAGTTGGACAAGGACGCTACAATGAGCAGTTCTTC
>TRBV15|TRBJ2-7|once|-
CATSDDWASYEQYF
TGTGCCACCAGCGACGATTGGGCCTCCTACGAGCAGTACTTC
>TRBV4-1|TRBJ2-3|-|-
CASSQASDFTDTQYF
TGCGCCAGCAGCCAAGCTTCTGATTTCACAGATACGCAGTATTTT
>TRBV12-3/TRBV12-4|TRBJ2-7|-|TRBD2
CASSRDGGVHEQYF
TGTGCCAGCAGCCGAGATGGGGGGGTCCACGAGCAGTACTTC
>TRBV4-1|TRBJ2-2|many|-
CASSQVVVELNTGELFF
TGCGCCAGCAGCCAAGTCGTTGTTGAGCTCAACACCGGGGAGCTGTTTTTT
>TRBV15|TRBJ2-1|many|-
CATSSRDYNEQFF
TGTGCCACCAGCAGCCGGGACTACAATGAGCAGTTCTTC
>TRBV27|TRBJ1-4|few|TRBD1
CASRDPGGFGKLFF
TGTGCCAGCAGGGATCCAGGGGGTTTTGGAAAACTGTTTTTT